This TCR beta chain was found in a study of graft-versus-host responses after intestinal transplantation. Concerning this clone itself: Its antigen remains unknown.

The CDR3 covers 14 residues. The germline V gene has CDR1 SGHNT and CDR2 YENEEA. The V and J ends lost 8 bases and 5 bases respectively, with 18 bases between them. Sequenced by immunoSEQ multiplex PCR; TCRdb stores in-frame clones only, minus some. Of tens of thousands of clones detected, 93% appear once; the ten largest clones hold 2% to 2.5%. V is TRBV11-3 and J is TRBJ1-1; D is possibly TRBD1 (6 bases). The sequences come from unstimulated CD8+ T cells sorted from spleen or lymph node cells, collected before intestinal transplant. The receptor was isolated from a human donor who received an intestinal transplant. The CDR3 region has the DNA TGTGCCAGCCGACTTCATACAGGGTTGACTGAAGCTTTCTTT. Its translation is CASRLHTGLTEAFF.